This TCR beta chain is from a study of regulatory T cells. The primer mix had 52 TRBV and 13 TRBJ primers. The table came from immunoSEQ multiplex PCR; TCRdb's copy has only in-frame clones and leaves some out. The repertoire holds tens of thousands of clones, with approximately 94% as singletons. Remarks on this clone: Its cognate antigen is unknown.

CDR3 length: 14 residues. Germline CDR1 is MGHRA and CDR2 is YSYEKL. V dropped 4 bases and J dropped 4 bases, with 14 bases sitting between them. Patients aged 2 to 39 years had fewer naive T cells. Whole-study results and caveats: Patient CD8+ T cells trended toward lower Shannon entropy than controls.

This sequence joins TRBV4-1 and TRBJ2-7; D is perhaps TRBD2 (6 bases). The TCR sequence derives from a child between 2 and 9 years old with CD3G deficiency. Sequenced sample: CD8+ T cells sorted from blood. The CDR3 DNA is TGCGCCAGCAGCCCGGGGGTCTTTCCGTACGAGCAGTACTTC. The encoded protein is CASSPGVFPYEQYF.